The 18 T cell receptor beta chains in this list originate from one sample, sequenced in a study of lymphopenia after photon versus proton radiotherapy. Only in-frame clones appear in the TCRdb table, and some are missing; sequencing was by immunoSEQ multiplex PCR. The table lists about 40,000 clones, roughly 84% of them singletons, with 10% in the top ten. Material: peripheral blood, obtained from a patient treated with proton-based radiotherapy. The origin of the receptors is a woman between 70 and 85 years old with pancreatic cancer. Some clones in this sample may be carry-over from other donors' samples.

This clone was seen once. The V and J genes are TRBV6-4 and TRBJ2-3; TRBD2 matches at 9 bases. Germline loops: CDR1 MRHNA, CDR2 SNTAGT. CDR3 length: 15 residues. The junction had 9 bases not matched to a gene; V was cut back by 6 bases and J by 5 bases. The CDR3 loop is CASRAIAGVLDTQYF. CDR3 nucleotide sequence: TGTGCCAGCAGGGCTATAGCGGGAGTTTTAGATACGCAGTATTTT.

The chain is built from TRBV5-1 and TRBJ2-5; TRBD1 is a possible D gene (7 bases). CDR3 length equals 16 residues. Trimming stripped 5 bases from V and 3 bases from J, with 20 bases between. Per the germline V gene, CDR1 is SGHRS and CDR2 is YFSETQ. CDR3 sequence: CASSPGGLAAEETQYF. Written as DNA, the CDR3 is TGCGCCAGCAGTCCAGGGGGGTTGGCAGCGGAAGAGACCCAGTACTTC.

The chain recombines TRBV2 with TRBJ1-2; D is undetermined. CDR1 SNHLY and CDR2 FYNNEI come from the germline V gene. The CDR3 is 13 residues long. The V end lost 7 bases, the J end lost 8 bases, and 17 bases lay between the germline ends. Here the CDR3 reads CASNAKMQGGYTF. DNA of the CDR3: TGTGCCAGCAATGCGAAAATGCAAGGCGGCTACACCTTC.

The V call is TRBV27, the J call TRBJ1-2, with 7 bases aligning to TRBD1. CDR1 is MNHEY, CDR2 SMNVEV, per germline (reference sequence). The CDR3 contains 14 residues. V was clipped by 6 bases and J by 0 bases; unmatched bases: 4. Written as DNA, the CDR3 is TGTGCCAGCAGCCACAGGGGTTCTAACTATGGCTACACCTTC. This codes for CASSHRGSNYGYTF.

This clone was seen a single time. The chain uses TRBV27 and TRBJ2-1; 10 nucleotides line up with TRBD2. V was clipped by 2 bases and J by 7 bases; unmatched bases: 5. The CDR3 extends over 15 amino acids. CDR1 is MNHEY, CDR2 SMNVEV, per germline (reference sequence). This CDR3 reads CASSLASGSWNEQFF. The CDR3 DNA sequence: TGTGCCAGCAGTTTAGCTAGCGGGAGTTGGAATGAGCAGTTCTTC.

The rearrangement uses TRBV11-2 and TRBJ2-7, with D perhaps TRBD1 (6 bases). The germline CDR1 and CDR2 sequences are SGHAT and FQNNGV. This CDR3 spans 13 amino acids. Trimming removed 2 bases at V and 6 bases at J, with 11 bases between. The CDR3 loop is CASSLLGAFEQYF. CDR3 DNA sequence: TGTGCCAGCAGCTTATTGGGGGCATTCGAGCAGTACTTC.

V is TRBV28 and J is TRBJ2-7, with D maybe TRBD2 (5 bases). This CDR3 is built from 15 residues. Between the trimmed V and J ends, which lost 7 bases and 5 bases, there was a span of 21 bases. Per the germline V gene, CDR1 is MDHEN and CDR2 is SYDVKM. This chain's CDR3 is CASTPPAGIPNEQYF. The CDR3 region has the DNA TGTGCCAGCACTCCGCCGGCCGGGATCCCGAACGAGCAGTACTTC. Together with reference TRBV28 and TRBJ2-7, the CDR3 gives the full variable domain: DVKVTQSSRYLVKRTGEKVFLECVQDMDHENMFWYRQDPGLGLRLIYFSYDVKMKEKGDIPEGYSVSREKKERFSLILESASTNQTSMYLCASTPPAGIPNEQYFGPGTRLTVT.

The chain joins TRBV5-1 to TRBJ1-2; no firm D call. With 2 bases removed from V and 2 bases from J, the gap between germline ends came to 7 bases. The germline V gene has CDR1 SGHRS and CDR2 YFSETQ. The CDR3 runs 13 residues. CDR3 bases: TGCGCCAGCAGCTTAGGAGGAAACTATGGCTACACCTTC. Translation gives CASSLGGNYGYTF.

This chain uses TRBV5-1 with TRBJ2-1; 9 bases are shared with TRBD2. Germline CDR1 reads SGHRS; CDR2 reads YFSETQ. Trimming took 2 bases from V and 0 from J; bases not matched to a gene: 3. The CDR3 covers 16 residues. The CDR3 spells CASSFDSGSSYNEQFF. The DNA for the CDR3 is TGCGCCAGCAGCTTTGATAGCGGGAGCTCCTACAATGAGCAGTTCTTC. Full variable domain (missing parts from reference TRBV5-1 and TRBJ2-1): KAGVTQTPRYLIKTRGQQVTLSCSPISGHRSVSWYQQTPGQGLQFLFEYFSETQRNKGNFPGRFSGRQFSNSRSEMNVSTLELGDSALYLCASSFDSGSSYNEQFFGPGTRLTVL.

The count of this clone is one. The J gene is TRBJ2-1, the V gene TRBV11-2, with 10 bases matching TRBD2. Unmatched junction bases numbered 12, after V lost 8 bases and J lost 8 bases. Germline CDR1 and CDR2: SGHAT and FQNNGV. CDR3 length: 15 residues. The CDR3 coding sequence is TGTGCCAGCGGCCTCTCTAGCGGGAGTTGGGATGAGCAGTTCTTC. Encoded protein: CASGLSSGSWDEQFF.

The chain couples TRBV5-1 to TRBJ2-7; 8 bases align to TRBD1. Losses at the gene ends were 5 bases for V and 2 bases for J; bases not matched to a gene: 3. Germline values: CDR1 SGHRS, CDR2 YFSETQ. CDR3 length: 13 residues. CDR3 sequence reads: CASRGQDAYEQYF. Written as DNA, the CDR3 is TGCGCCAGCAGGGGACAGGATGCCTACGAGCAGTACTTC.

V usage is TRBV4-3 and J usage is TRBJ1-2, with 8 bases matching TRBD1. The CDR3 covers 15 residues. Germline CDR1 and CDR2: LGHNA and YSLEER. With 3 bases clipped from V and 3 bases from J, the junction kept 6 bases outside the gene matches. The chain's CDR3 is CASSHAGTGDYGYTF. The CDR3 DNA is TGCGCCAGCAGCCACGCTGGGACAGGAGACTATGGCTACACCTTC.

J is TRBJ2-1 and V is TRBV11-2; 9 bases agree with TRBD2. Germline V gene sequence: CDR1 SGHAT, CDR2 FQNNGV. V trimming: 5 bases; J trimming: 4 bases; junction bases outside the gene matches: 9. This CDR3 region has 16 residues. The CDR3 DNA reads TGTGCCAGCAGCCTCGTAGCGGGAGCTGGGTACAATGAGCAGTTCTTC. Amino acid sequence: CASSLVAGAGYNEQFF.

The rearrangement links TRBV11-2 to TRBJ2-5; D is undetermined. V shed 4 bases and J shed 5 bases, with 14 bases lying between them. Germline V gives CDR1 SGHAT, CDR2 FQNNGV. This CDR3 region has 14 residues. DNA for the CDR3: TGTGCCAGCAGCTCGTCCGGGCCCGGGGAGACCCAGTACTTC. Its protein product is CASSSSGPGETQYF.

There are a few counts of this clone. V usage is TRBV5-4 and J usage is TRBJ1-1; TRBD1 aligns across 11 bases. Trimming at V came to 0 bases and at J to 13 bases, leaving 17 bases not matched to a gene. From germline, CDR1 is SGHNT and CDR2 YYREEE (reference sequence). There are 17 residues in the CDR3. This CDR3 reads CASSLARRTDRGQGVFF. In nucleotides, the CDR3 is TGTGCCAGCAGCTTGGCCCGGAGAACGGACAGGGGGCAAGGGGTTTTCTTT. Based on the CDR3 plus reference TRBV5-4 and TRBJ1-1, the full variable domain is ETGVTQSPTHLIKTRGQQVTLRCSSQSGHNTVSWYQQALGQGPQFIFQYYREEENGRGNFPPRFSGLQFPNYSSELNVNALELDDSALYLCASSLARRTDRGQGVFFGQGTRLTVV.

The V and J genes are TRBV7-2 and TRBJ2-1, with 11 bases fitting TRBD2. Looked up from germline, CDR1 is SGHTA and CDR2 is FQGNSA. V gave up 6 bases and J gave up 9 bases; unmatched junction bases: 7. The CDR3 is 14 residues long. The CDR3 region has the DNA TGTGCCAGCAGGTGGGGGCTAGCGGGAGGTGAGCAGTTCTTC. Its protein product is CASRWGLAGGEQFF.

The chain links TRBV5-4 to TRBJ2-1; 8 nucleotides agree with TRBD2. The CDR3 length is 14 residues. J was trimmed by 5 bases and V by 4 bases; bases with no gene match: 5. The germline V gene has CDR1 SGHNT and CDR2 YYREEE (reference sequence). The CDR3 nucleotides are TGTGCCAGCAGCCGGGAGGGGGTCCACAATGAGCAGTTCTTC. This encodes CASSREGVHNEQFF. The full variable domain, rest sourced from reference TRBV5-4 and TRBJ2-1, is ETGVTQSPTHLIKTRGQQVTLRCSSQSGHNTVSWYQQALGQGPQFIFQYYREEENGRGNFPPRFSGLQFPNYSSELNVNALELDDSALYLCASSREGVHNEQFFGPGTRLTVL.

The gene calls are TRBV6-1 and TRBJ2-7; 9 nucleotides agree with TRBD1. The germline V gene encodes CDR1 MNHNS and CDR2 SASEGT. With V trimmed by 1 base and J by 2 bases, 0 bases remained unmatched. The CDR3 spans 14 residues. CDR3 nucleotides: TGTGCCAGCAGTGAAGGGACAGGGGCCTACGAGCAGTACTTC. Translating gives CASSEGTGAYEQYF.